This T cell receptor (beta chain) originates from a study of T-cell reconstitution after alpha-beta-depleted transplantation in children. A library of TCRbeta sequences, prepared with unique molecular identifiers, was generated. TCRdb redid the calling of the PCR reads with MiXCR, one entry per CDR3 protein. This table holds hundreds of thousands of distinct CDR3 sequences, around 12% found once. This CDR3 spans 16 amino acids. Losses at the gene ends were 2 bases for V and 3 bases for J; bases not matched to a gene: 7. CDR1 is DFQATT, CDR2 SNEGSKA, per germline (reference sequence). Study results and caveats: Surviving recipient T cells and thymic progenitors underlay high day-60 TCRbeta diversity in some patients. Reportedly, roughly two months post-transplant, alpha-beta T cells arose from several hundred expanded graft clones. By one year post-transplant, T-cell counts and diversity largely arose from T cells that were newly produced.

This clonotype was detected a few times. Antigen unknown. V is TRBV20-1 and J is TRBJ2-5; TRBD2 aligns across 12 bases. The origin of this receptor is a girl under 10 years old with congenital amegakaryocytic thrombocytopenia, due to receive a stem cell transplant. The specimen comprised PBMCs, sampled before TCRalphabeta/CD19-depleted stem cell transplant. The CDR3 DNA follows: TGCAGTGCTAGATCTAGCGGGAGGGCCCCGGAAGAGACCCAGTACTTC. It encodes CSARSSGRAPEETQYF.